The next 10 T cell receptor beta chains were all read from a single sample in a study of vaccination effects on CD4 cells after COVID-19. These receptors have no known antigen. Pools of viral peptides were used by the ViraFEST assay to expand antigen-specific CD4+ T cells ahead of sequencing. Investigators separated out CD4+ T cells once around 9 days of culture had passed. BNT162b2 vaccine or mRNA-1273 vaccine was given to participants in two doses. Clones were read by immunoSEQ multiplex PCR, and TCRdb kept only the in-frame ones, dropping some. The data show tens of thousands of clones, more than 60% seen once. The sequenced sample was CD4+ T cells from PBMCs cultured with HCoV-OC43 spike peptides, obtained after COVID-19 vaccination. Subset defined: HCoV-OC43 spike overlapping peptide pool stimulation. These receptors originate from a human donor who received a COVID-19 vaccine.

This clone has just a few counts. The V gene is TRBV7-2, the J gene TRBJ1-5; D not certain. The CDR3 runs to 12 residues. Germline CDR1 SGHTA, CDR2 FQGNSA. V was clipped by 5 bases and J by 4 bases, with 6 bases between them. The CDR3 loop reads CASSTPNQPQHF. CDR3 nucleotides: TGTGCCAGCAGCACACCGAATCAGCCCCAGCATTTT.

The chain joins TRBV7-2 to TRBJ2-3; D gene ambiguous. V shed 3 bases and J shed 0 bases, with 7 bases lying between them. The CDR3 totals 14 residues. Germline-derived CDR1 and CDR2 are SGHTA and FQGNSA. The DNA for the CDR3 is TGTGCCAGCAGCTTTTTCACTAGCACAGATACGCAGTATTTT. Residues: CASSFFTSTDTQYF.

The chain links TRBV5-1 to TRBJ2-1, with D possibly being TRBD1 or TRBD2 (6 bases each). Deletions cut 0 bases from V and 7 bases from J, with 11 bases between. The length of the CDR3 is 14 residues. Germline V gives CDR1 SGHRS, CDR2 YFSETQ. This CDR3 reads CASSLGGGRNEQFF. The CDR3 bases are TGCGCCAGCAGCTTGGGTGGGGGGCGGAATGAGCAGTTCTTC.

The V and J genes are TRBV5-5 and TRBJ2-3; a weak D match, TRBD2 (6 bases). The CDR3 spans 15 residues. Germline V CDR1 and CDR2: SGHKS, YYEKEE (reference sequence). V shed 1 base and J shed 3 bases, with 12 bases lying between them. The DNA for the CDR3 is TGTGCCAGCAGCTTGTTCTACGGGGGAACAGATACGCAGTATTTT. Protein sequence: CASSLFYGGTDTQYF.

V is TRBV6-2 or TRBV6-3 and J is TRBJ2-3; a possible D gene is TRBD2 (5 bases). The V end lost 6 bases, the J end lost 0 bases, and 10 bases lay between the germline ends. The CDR3 is made up of 14 amino acids. The V gene's germline CDR1 is MNHEY and CDR2 SVGEGT. The CDR3 region is CASSLGISTDTQYF. The CDR3 DNA reads as TGTGCCAGCAGCCTCGGGATTAGCACAGATACGCAGTATTTT.

As DNA, the CDR3 is TGTGCCAGCAGTTACAATAGCAGGGCGAACACTGAAGCTTTCTTT. Translating gives CASSYNSRANTEAFF. This chain joins TRBV6-5 and TRBJ1-1, with D perhaps matching TRBD1 (5 bases). Trimming left V 2 bases short and J 1 base short, with 11 bases between. The CDR3 spans 15 residues. CDR1 MNHEY and CDR2 SVGAGI come from the germline V gene.

This clone appeared a few times. The CDR3 here is CASSNRVGTGELFF. DNA of the CDR3: TGTGCCAGCAGTAACAGGGTGGGCACCGGGGAGCTGTTTTTT. The chain is built from TRBV2 and TRBJ2-2; D perhaps matches TRBD1 (6 bases). The CDR3 contains 14 residues. Trimming took off 5 bases at V and 4 bases at J, with 11 bases between the two ends. Looked up from germline, CDR1 is SNHLY and CDR2 is FYNNEI.

This chain connects TRBV12-3 or TRBV12-4 to TRBJ2-3; D call uncertain. The V and J ends lost 2 bases and 6 bases respectively, with 9 bases between them. This CDR3 contains 13 residues. Here the CDR3 reads CASSLLQQDTQYF. CDR3 DNA sequence: TGTGCCAGCAGTTTACTCCAACAGGATACGCAGTATTTT.

The V gene is TRBV6-5, the J gene TRBJ1-4, with 7 nucleotides matching TRBD1. Per germline, CDR1 MNHEY and CDR2 SVGAGI. The CDR3 runs 14 residues. The V gene end was trimmed by 7 bases and the J gene end by 5 bases; junction bases not matched to a gene: 7. The CDR3 loop is CASIRAGGNEKLFF. CDR3 bases: TGTGCCAGCATTCGGGCAGGGGGGAATGAAAAACTGTTTTTT.

In DNA, the CDR3 is TGTGCCAGCAGTCGGCCCCAAGGATGGGAGGAAGCTTTCTTT. Encoded protein: CASSRPQGWEEAFF. The genes are TRBV28 and TRBJ1-1, with D unclear. This CDR3 has 14 amino acids. CDR1 and CDR2 from the germline V gene are MDHEN and SYDVKM. The V end was cut by 5 bases, the J end by 8 bases, with 18 bases between.